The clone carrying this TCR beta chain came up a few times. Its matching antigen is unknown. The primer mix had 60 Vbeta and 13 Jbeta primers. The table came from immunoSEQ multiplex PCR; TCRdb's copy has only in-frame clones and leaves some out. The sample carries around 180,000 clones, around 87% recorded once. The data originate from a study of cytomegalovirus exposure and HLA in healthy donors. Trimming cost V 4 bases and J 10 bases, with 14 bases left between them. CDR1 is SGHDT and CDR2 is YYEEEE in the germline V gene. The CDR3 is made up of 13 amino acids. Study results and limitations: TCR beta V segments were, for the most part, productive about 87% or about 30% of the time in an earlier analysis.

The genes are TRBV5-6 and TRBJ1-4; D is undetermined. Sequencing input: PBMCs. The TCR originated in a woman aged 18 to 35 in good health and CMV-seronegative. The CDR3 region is CASSVTGLGKLFF. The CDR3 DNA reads TGTGCCAGCAGCGTCACCGGACTGGGAAAACTGTTTTTT.